The clone carrying this T cell receptor (beta chain) occurred many times. The antigen is undetermined. Profiling of TCR beta VDJ combinations and CDR3 sequences used genomic DNA as template. TCRdb recomputed calls from the reads with MiXCR, one row per CDR3 protein. The data show approximately 220,000 distinct CDR3 sequences, with around half seen just once and 7.8% held by the top ten. By flow cytometry, patients selected for sequencing had shown an expansion of CD8+CD57+ cells. No therapy was given to patients before blood sampling. The source of the sample is a study of CD8+CD57+ T cells in acquired aplastic anemia. Trimming removed 5 bases at V and 1 base at J, with 6 bases between. The CDR3 extends over 13 amino acids. Germline values: CDR1 ENHRY, CDR2 SYGVKD. Findings and caveats of the study: Patients and controls shared 25 to 35 CD8+ CDR3 sequences, highly expressed in patients.

This receptor was obtained from a human donor with aplastic anemia. Sequencing was carried out using sorted CD4+, CD8+, or CD8+CD57+ T cells (not recorded which) from PBMCs. The rearrangement uses TRBV10-3 and TRBJ1-5; D is uncertain. In DNA, the CDR3 is TGTGCCATCAGTAGGGAGAGCAATCAGCCCCAGCATTTT. It encodes CAISRESNQPQHF.